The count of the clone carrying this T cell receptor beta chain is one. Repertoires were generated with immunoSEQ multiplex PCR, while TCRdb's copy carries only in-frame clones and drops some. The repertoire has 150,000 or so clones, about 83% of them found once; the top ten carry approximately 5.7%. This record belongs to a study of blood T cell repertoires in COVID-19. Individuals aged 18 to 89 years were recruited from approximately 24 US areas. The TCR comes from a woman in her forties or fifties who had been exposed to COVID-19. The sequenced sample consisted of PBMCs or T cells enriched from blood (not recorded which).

This chain's CDR3 is CASSLSGSVYNEQFF. CDR3 sequence (DNA): TGTGCCAGCAGCCTTAGCGGGAGCGTCTACAATGAGCAGTTCTTC. This chain joins TRBV7-9 and TRBJ2-1, with TRBD2 identical over 9 bases. Germline values: CDR1 SEHNR, CDR2 FQNEAQ (reference sequence). The CDR3 has 15 residues. V lost 5 bases, J lost 3 bases, and 5 bases stayed unmatched.